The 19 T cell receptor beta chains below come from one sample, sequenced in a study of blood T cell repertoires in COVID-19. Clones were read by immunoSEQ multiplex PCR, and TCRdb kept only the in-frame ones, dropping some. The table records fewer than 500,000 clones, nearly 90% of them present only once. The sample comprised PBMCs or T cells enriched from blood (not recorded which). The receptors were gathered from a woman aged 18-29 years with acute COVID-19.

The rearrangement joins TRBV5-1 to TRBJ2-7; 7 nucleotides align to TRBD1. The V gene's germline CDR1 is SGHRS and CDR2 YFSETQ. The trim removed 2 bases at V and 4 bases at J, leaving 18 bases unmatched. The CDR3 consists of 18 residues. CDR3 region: CASSFEPPSRGQLYEQYF. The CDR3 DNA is TGCGCCAGCAGCTTTGAGCCCCCAAGCAGGGGACAGCTTTACGAGCAGTACTTC.

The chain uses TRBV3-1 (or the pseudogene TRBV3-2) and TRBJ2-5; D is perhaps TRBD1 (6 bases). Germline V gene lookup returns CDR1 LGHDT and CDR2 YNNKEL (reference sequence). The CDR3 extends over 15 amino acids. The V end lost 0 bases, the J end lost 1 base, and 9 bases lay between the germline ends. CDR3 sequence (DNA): TGTGCCAGCAGCCAAGAGGGGACAACCCAAGAGACCCAGTACTTC. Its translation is CASSQEGTTQETQYF.

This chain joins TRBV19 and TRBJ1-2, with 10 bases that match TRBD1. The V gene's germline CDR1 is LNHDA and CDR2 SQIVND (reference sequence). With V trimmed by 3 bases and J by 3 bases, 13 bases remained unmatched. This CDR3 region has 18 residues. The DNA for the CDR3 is TGTGCCAGTAGTATTCTTCGGGACAGGGGCCTCACTGACTATGGCTACACCTTC. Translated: CASSILRDRGLTDYGYTF.

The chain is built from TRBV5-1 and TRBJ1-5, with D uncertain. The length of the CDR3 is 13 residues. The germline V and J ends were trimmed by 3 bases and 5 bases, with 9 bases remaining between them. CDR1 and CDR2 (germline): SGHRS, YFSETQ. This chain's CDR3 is CASSWTGDQPQHF. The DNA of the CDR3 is TGCGCCAGCAGCTGGACCGGGGATCAGCCCCAGCATTTT.

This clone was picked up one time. The CDR3 sequence: CASSAADTDTQYF. CDR3 DNA sequence: TGTGCCAGCAGCGCAGCGGACACAGATACGCAGTATTTT. The chain couples TRBV13 to TRBJ2-3, with D possibly TRBD2 on 5 matching bases. The CDR3 totals 13 residues. Between the trimmed V and J ends, which lost 5 bases and 2 bases, there was a span of 8 bases. Germline V gene sequence: CDR1 PRHDT, CDR2 FYEKMQ (reference sequence).

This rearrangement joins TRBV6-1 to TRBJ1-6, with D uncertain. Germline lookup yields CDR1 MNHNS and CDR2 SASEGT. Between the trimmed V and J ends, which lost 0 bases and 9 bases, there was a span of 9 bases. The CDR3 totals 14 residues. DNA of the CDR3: TGTGCCAGCAGTGAAGCGCTTCGGAGTTCACCCCTCCACTTT. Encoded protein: CASSEALRSSPLHF.

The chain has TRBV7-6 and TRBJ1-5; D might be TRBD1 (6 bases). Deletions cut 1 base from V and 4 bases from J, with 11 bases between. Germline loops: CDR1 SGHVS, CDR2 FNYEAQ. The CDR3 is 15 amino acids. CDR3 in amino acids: CASSLEQGANQPQHF. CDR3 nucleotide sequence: TGTGCCAGCAGCTTAGAACAGGGCGCGAATCAGCCCCAGCATTTT.

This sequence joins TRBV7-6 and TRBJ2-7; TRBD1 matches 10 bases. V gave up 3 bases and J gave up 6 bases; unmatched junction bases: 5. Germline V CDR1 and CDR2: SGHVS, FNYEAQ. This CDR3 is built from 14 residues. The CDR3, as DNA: TGTGCCAGCAGCTTCGGGGACAGGGGAGGCGAGCAGTACTTC. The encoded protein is CASSFGDRGGEQYF.

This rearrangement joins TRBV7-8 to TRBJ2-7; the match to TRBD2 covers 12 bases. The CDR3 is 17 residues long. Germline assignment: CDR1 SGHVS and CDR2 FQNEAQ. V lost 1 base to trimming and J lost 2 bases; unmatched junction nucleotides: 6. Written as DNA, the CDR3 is TGTGCCAGCAGCTTAGGACTAGCGGGAGCAATCACCTACGAGCAGTACTTC. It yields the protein CASSLGLAGAITYEQYF.

The CDR3 protein is CASSLEQATDTQYF. In DNA form, the CDR3 reads TGTGCCAGCAGCTTGGAGCAGGCTACAGATACGCAGTATTTT. V and J are TRBV5-8 and TRBJ2-3; no clear D gene. Germline V gives CDR1 SGHTS, CDR2 YDEGEE. The CDR3 spans 14 residues. Trimming pared 0 bases from V and 3 bases from J, leaving 8 bases between.

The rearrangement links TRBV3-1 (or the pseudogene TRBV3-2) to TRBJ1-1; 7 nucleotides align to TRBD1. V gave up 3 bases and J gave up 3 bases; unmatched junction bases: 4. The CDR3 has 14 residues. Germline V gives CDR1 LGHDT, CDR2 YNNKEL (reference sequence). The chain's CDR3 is CASSHRDSHTEAFF. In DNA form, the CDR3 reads TGTGCCAGCAGCCACCGGGACAGTCACACTGAAGCTTTCTTT.

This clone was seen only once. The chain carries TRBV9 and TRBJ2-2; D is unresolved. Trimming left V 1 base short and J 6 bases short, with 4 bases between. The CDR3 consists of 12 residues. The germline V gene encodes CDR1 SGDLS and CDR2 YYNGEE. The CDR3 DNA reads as TGTGCCAGCAGCGTACTCCCCGGGGAGCTGTTTTTT. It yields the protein CASSVLPGELFF.

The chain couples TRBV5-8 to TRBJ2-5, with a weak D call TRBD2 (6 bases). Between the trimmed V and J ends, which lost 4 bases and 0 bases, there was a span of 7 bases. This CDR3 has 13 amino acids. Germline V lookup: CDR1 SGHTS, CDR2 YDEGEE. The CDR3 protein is CASSRGYQETQYF. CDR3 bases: TGTGCCAGCAGCCGGGGGTACCAAGAGACCCAGTACTTC. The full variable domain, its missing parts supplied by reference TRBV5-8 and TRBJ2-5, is EAGVTQSPTHLIKTRGQQATLRCSPISGHTSVYWYQQALGLGLQFLLWYDEGEERNRGNFPPRFSGRQFPNYSSELNVNALELEDSALYLCASSRGYQETQYFGPGTRLLVL.

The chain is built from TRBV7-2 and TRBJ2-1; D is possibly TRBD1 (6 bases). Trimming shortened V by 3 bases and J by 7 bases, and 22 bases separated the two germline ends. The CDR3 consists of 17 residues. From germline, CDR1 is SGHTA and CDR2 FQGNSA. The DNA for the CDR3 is TGTGCCAGCAGCTTTCACCCCGGCAGGGGCGTAGGGAATGAGCAGTTCTTC. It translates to CASSFHPGRGVGNEQFF.

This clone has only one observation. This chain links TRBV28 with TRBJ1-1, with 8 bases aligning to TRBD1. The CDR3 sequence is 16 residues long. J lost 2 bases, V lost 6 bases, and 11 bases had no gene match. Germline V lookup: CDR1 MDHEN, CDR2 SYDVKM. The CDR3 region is CASRYLYGTGNTEAFF. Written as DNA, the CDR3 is TGTGCCAGCAGATACTTATACGGGACAGGTAACACTGAAGCTTTCTTT.

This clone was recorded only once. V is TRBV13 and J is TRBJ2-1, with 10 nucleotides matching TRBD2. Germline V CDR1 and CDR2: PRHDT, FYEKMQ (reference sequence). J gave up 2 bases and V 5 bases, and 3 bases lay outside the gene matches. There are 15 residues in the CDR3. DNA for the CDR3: TGTGCCAGCAGCCCTAGCGGGGGACCCTACAATGAGCAGTTCTTC. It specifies CASSPSGGPYNEQFF.

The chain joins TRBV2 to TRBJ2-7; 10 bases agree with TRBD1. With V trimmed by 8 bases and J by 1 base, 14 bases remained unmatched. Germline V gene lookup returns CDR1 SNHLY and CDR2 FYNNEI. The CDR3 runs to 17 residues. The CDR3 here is CASSGLKDRGRSYEQYF. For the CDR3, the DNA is TGTGCCAGCTCTGGCCTAAAAGACAGGGGGCGATCCTACGAGCAGTACTTC. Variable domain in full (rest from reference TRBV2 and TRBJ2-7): EPEVTQTPSHQVTQMGQEVILRCVPISNHLYFYWYRQILGQKVEFLVSFYNNEISEKSEIFDDQFSVERPDGSNFTLKIRSTKLEDSAMYFCASSGLKDRGRSYEQYFGPGTRLTVT.

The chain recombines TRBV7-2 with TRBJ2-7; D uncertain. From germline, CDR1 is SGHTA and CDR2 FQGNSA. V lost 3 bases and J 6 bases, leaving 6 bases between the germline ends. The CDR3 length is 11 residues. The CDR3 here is CASSFLAEQYF. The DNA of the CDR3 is TGTGCCAGCAGCTTTTTGGCCGAGCAGTACTTC. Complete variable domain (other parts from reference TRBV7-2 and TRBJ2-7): GAGVSQSPSNKVTEKGKDVELRCDPISGHTALYWYRQSLGQGLEFLIYFQGNSAPDKSGLPSDRFSAERTGGSVSTLTIQRTQQEDSAVYLCASSFLAEQYFGPGTRLTVT.

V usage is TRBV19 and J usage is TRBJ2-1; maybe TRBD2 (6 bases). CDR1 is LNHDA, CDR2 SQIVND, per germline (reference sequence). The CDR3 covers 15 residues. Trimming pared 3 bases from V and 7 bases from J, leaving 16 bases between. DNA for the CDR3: TGTGCCAGTAGTATTATGGCGGGGACGGGGAATGAGCAGTTCTTC. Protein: CASSIMAGTGNEQFF.